This T cell receptor beta chain was captured by sequencing in a study of blood T cells in healthy people across ages. V was clipped by 3 bases and J by 9 bases; unmatched bases: 10. The CDR3 contains 16 residues. Germline values: CDR1 SGHTA, CDR2 FQGNSA. Healthy individuals of Caucasian origin from Russia, aged 6 to 90, served as donors. The authors ran a second PCR of roughly 6 to 12 cycles using a sample-barcoded 5' primer and a J-beta primer mix. Per sample, CDR3-containing paired-end reads numbered at least 3 million. In TCRdb, the 5' RACE reads were re-called with MiXCR into one record per CDR3 protein. The profile shows around 780,000 distinct CDR3 sequences, 56% of them singletons. Findings and caveats of the study: Significant beta diversity loss was already apparent by age roughly 44, declining roughly linearly.

This clonotype has a single count. As yet, its antigen is unknown. The J gene is TRBJ2-1, the V gene TRBV7-2, with 11 bases that match TRBD2. The clonotype comes from a man in his forties or fifties in good health. The sample comprised blood. CDR3 DNA: TGTGCCAGCAGCTTCCCGGGACTAGCGGCCAATACTGAGCAGTTCTTC. Translated, it gives CASSFPGLAANTEQFF.